Below are 9 T cell receptor beta chains sequenced from a single sample in a study of shared clonotypes between healthy human individuals. CD45RO-negative, CCR7-positively selected cells formed the naive CD8 fraction, excluding terminally differentiated effector memory CD45RA+ cells. Profiling relied on immunoSEQ multiplex PCR, and the TCRdb table lists in-frame clones only, not all of them. The sample has hundreds of thousands of clones; under 95% are singletons. Source material: naive CD8+ T cells sorted from blood. All receptors derive from a man aged 25-45 years in good health.

The rearrangement joins TRBV5-4 to TRBJ2-1, with 9 bases lining up with TRBD1. CDR3 length: 12 residues. Trimming at V came to 5 bases and at J to 7 bases, leaving 1 base not matched to a gene. CDR1 is SGHNT, CDR2 YYREEE, per germline (reference sequence). In DNA, the CDR3 is TGTGCCAGCAGGACAGGGGGGAATGAGCAGTTCTTC. Translated, it gives CASRTGGNEQFF.

The rearrangement links TRBV6-6 to TRBJ2-2, with TRBD1 matching over 11 bases. V was clipped by 5 bases and J by 6 bases; unmatched bases: 5. From germline, CDR1 is MNHNY and CDR2 SVGAGI (reference sequence). The CDR3 consists of 15 residues. The CDR3 reads CASSPGQGAAGELFF. The CDR3 coding sequence is TGTGCCAGCAGTCCCGGACAGGGGGCTGCCGGGGAGCTGTTTTTT.

The chain's CDR3 is CASSFAQGLETQYF. DNA for the CDR3: TGTGCCAGCAGCTTCGCACAGGGGTTGGAGACCCAGTACTTC. The V gene is TRBV27, the J gene TRBJ2-5; 7 nucleotides match TRBD1. The germline V gene encodes CDR1 MNHEY and CDR2 SMNVEV (reference sequence). The CDR3 loop spans 14 amino acids. The trim removed 6 bases at V and 5 bases at J, leaving 9 bases unmatched.

V usage is TRBV7-6 and J usage is TRBJ2-1, with 8 bases fitting TRBD2. Trimming at V came to 5 bases and at J to 0 bases, leaving 3 bases not matched to a gene. Germline lookup yields CDR1 SGHVS and CDR2 FNYEAQ. CDR3 length: 15 residues. This CDR3 reads CASSRLAFSYNEQFF. DNA for the CDR3: TGTGCCAGCAGCAGACTAGCGTTCTCCTACAATGAGCAGTTCTTC.

The V gene is TRBV29-1, the J gene TRBJ2-1, with 16 bases lining up with TRBD2. The CDR3 runs 15 residues. Looked up from germline, CDR1 is SQVTM and CDR2 is ANQGSEA. V gave up 3 bases and J gave up 12 bases; unmatched junction bases: 8. The CDR3 nucleotides are TGCAGCGTTGAGGGGACTAGCGGGAGGGCCATTCTGCAGTTCTTC. Protein sequence: CSVEGTSGRAILQFF.

The table lists this clone with a count of one. This chain joins TRBV7-2 and TRBJ2-2; maybe TRBD2 (6 bases). V lost 5 bases and J lost 2, with 21 bases in between. The germline CDR1 and CDR2 sequences are SGHTA and FQGNSA. The CDR3 has 18 residues. CDR3 nucleotide sequence: TGTGCCAGCAGCCCAAGGATATTCGGAGGGCCAAACACCGGGGAGCTGTTTTTT. Encoded protein: CASSPRIFGGPNTGELFF.

The gene calls are TRBV28 and TRBJ2-1; 13 nucleotides line up with TRBD2. Trimming cost V 7 bases and J 10 bases; bases outside gene matches: 13. CDR3 length: 16 residues. Germline V gene sequence: CDR1 MDHEN, CDR2 SYDVKM. The CDR3 DNA follows: TGTGCCAGCAACTTTCGGACTAGCGGGAGTAGATGGGAGCAGTTCTTC. This encodes CASNFRTSGSRWEQFF. The variable domain in full, completed from reference TRBV28 and TRBJ2-1, reads DVKVTQSSRYLVKRTGEKVFLECVQDMDHENMFWYRQDPGLGLRLIYFSYDVKMKEKGDIPEGYSVSREKKERFSLILESASTNQTSMYLCASNFRTSGSRWEQFFGPGTRLTVL.

In its sample, this clone was seen once. The V gene is TRBV6-1, the J gene TRBJ2-1; 8 positions match TRBD2. V gave up 0 bases and J gave up 6 bases; unmatched junction bases: 10. This CDR3 has 17 residues. Per the germline V gene, CDR1 is MNHNS and CDR2 is SASEGT. CDR3 sequence: CASSEATSGRRGNEQFF. The CDR3 DNA is TGTGCCAGCAGTGAAGCTACAAGCGGGAGAAGGGGCAATGAGCAGTTCTTC.

This chain uses TRBV5-3 with TRBJ1-3; tentatively, D is TRBD1 (6 bases). TRBV5-3 qualifies as an ORF whose function is uncertain. The CDR3 has 17 residues. The V gene lost 1 base and the J gene lost 0 bases, with 14 bases spanning the gap. The CDR3 DNA reads TGTGCCAGAAGCTTGTGCAGGGGTTCGGCCTCTGGAAACACCATATATTTT. This translates into CARSLCRGSASGNTIYF.